This T cell receptor beta chain was profiled in a study of blood T cell repertoires in COVID-19. Study-wide context: Samples representing acute and convalescent COVID-19 were sourced from the United States, Italy and Spain. Sample material is recorded as cDNA or gDNA derived from T cells, B-cell-depleted T cells, or PBMCs.

Patients from Seattle were sampled longitudinally, starting during active infection. Study processing details: The authors estimated nucleated cell counts from reference gene primer amplification. The assay was immunoSEQ multiplex PCR, and TCRdb's table has in-frame clones only and misses some. The DNA was the basis for D and trimming; V, J and clone size are from that table. The data contain under 300,000 clones, 86% of them singletons. The sample holds a few counts of this clone. Germline V gene sequence: CDR1 SGHTA, CDR2 FQGNSA. CDR3 size: 15 residues. V dropped 4 bases and J dropped 6; count of bases not matched to a gene: 10.

The sample taken for sequencing was peripheral blood. This chain uses TRBV7-2 with TRBJ2-7; 9 bases agree with TRBD1. This clonotype was obtained from a woman between 65 and 79 years old with COVID-19, enrolled during active disease. CDR3: CASSYSGTGSREQYF. CDR3 nucleotides: TGTGCCAGCAGCTACTCCGGGACAGGGTCCCGCGAGCAGTACTTC.